This is a list of T cell receptor beta chains from one sample in a study of T cell responses to AZD1222 COVID-19 vaccine. Data came from immunoSEQ multiplex PCR; TCRdb stores just in-frame clones and leaves some out. The table includes approximately 71,000 clones, around four fifths detected once. Specimen: peripheral blood, collected on day 0 of AZD1222 vaccination. These receptors were collected from an adult in good health. Both conserved end residues are part of each CDR3. Fields, in order: D gene, J gene, clone size, V gene, CDR3 protein, CDR3 DNA. The D gene is left open where the match is weak. Size values are once, few and many counts, or a class for expanded clones, and some rows have none.

d_gene: .; j_gene: TRBJ2-7; abundance: .; v_gene: TRBV10-3; CDR3aa: CAISESGLEQYF; CDR3nt: TGTGCCATCAGTGAGTCAGGGCTCGAGCAGTACTTC
d_gene: .; j_gene: TRBJ2-5; abundance: few; v_gene: TRBV7-9; CDR3aa: CASRTLGGGETQYF; CDR3nt: TGTGCCAGCAGGACCCTTGGCGGAGGGGAGACCCAGTACTTC
d_gene: TRBD1; j_gene: TRBJ1-2; abundance: .; v_gene: TRBV28; CDR3aa: CASSPAGTGLNYGYTF; CDR3nt: TGTGCCAGCAGTCCTGCCGGGACAGGGCTGAACTATGGCTACACCTTC
d_gene: .; j_gene: TRBJ1-6; abundance: .; v_gene: TRBV18; CDR3aa: CASSPVWVPGSDSPLHF; CDR3nt: TGTGCCAGCTCACCAGTTTGGGTTCCCGGCTCGGATTCACCCCTCCACTTT
d_gene: .; j_gene: TRBJ1-2; abundance: .; v_gene: TRBV7-2; CDR3aa: CASSTAWGYGYTF; CDR3nt: TGTGCCAGCAGCACGGCCTGGGGGTATGGCTACACCTTC
d_gene: .; j_gene: TRBJ1-4; abundance: .; v_gene: TRBV19; CDR3aa: CASSRQGWEKLFF; CDR3nt: TGTGCCAGTAGTCGGCAGGGGTGGGAAAAACTGTTTTTT
d_gene: .; j_gene: TRBJ2-7; abundance: few; v_gene: TRBV6-2/TRBV6-3; CDR3aa: CASSYSVGVRYEQYF; CDR3nt: TGTGCCAGCAGTTACTCGGTGGGTGTTCGCTACGAGCAGTACTTC
d_gene: .; j_gene: TRBJ2-1; abundance: .; v_gene: TRBV13; CDR3aa: CASSLVWFRGILGNEQFF; CDR3nt: TGTGCCAGCAGCTTAGTATGGTTTCGGGGGATTTTGGGCAATGAGCAGTTCTTC
d_gene: TRBD1; j_gene: TRBJ2-7; abundance: .; v_gene: TRBV10-2; CDR3aa: CASSAPRQGYEQYF; CDR3nt: TGCGCCAGCAGTGCACCGAGACAGGGTTACGAGCAGTACTTC
d_gene: .; j_gene: TRBJ1-2; abundance: .; v_gene: TRBV19; CDR3aa: CASSIEISYGYTF; CDR3nt: TGTGCCAGTAGTATAGAAATCTCCTATGGCTACACCTTC
d_gene: .; j_gene: TRBJ1-3; abundance: .; v_gene: TRBV4-1; CDR3aa: CASSAGGYGNTIYF; CDR3nt: TGCGCCAGCAGCGCCGGGGGGTACGGAAACACCATATATTTT
d_gene: TRBD1; j_gene: TRBJ1-4; abundance: .; v_gene: TRBV25-1; CDR3aa: CASSDQKTGVTNEKLFF; CDR3nt: TGTGCCAGCAGTGACCAGAAGACAGGGGTAACTAATGAAAAACTGTTTTTT
d_gene: .; j_gene: TRBJ1-1; abundance: .; v_gene: TRBV3-1/TRBV3-2; CDR3aa: CASSQGWAPNTEAFF; CDR3nt: TGTGCCAGCAGCCAAGGTTGGGCACCGAACACTGAAGCTTTCTTT
d_gene: .; j_gene: TRBJ1-1; abundance: .; v_gene: TRBV7-6; CDR3aa: CASSLSGLAFF; CDR3nt: TGTGCCAGCAGCTTATCCGGGTTAGCTTTCTTT
d_gene: .; j_gene: TRBJ1-6; abundance: once; v_gene: TRBV7-2; CDR3aa: CASSLSALSPLHF; CDR3nt: TGTGCCAGCAGCTTATCTGCCCTTTCACCCCTCCACTTT
d_gene: TRBD1; j_gene: TRBJ1-1; abundance: .; v_gene: TRBV5-4; CDR3aa: CASSPSRGPATEAFF; CDR3nt: TGTGCCAGCAGCCCCTCAAGGGGGCCGGCGACTGAAGCTTTCTTT
d_gene: .; j_gene: TRBJ1-5; abundance: .; v_gene: TRBV10-3; CDR3aa: CAISESRVGGGSYQPQHF; CDR3nt: TGTGCCATCAGTGAGTCGAGGGTTGGAGGGGGGTCCTATCAGCCCCAGCATTTT
d_gene: TRBD1; j_gene: TRBJ1-2; abundance: .; v_gene: TRBV5-5; CDR3aa: CASSSRTGGSVRVNYGYTF; CDR3nt: TGTGCCAGCAGCTCCCGGACAGGGGGGTCAGTACGGGTAAACTATGGCTACACCTTC
d_gene: .; j_gene: TRBJ1-2; abundance: few; v_gene: TRBV18; CDR3aa: CASSPRPGPYGYTF; CDR3nt: TGTGCCAGCTCACCACGGCCAGGGCCCTATGGCTACACCTTC
d_gene: TRBD2; j_gene: TRBJ2-7; abundance: once; v_gene: TRBV7-9; CDR3aa: CASEAGASYEQYF; CDR3nt: TGTGCCAGCGAAGCGGGGGCATCCTACGAGCAGTACTTC
d_gene: TRBD1; j_gene: TRBJ1-4; abundance: once; v_gene: TRBV4-3; CDR3aa: CASSQSRRGGNEKLFF; CDR3nt: TGCGCCAGCAGCCAGTCTCGCAGGGGGGGAAATGAAAAACTGTTTTTT
d_gene: .; j_gene: TRBJ2-3; abundance: .; v_gene: TRBV5-1; CDR3aa: CASSLETDTQYF; CDR3nt: TGCGCCAGCAGCTTGGAGACAGATACGCAGTATTTT
d_gene: TRBD2; j_gene: TRBJ2-3; abundance: .; v_gene: TRBV7-3; CDR3aa: CASSLRLAGGRDTQYF; CDR3nt: TGTGCCAGCAGCTTAAGACTAGCGGGGGGGAGAGATACGCAGTATTTT
d_gene: TRBD1; j_gene: TRBJ1-6; abundance: .; v_gene: TRBV5-6; CDR3aa: CASSWGQTSSYNSPLHF; CDR3nt: TGTGCCAGCAGCTGGGGACAGACGAGCTCCTATAATTCACCCCTCCACTTT
d_gene: .; j_gene: TRBJ1-1; abundance: .; v_gene: TRBV4-2; CDR3aa: CASRNSQGGQVVAFF; CDR3nt: TGTGCCAGCAGAAATTCCCAAGGGGGGCAGGTTGTGGCTTTCTTT
d_gene: TRBD2; j_gene: TRBJ2-1; abundance: .; v_gene: TRBV5-4; CDR3aa: CASSSELAAYNEQFF; CDR3nt: TGTGCCAGCAGCTCCGAACTAGCGGCCTACAATGAGCAGTTCTTC
d_gene: .; j_gene: TRBJ1-2; abundance: .; v_gene: TRBV18; CDR3aa: CASSPPNLGRYTF; CDR3nt: TGTGCCAGCTCACCGCCCAACTTAGGACGCTACACCTTC
d_gene: .; j_gene: TRBJ2-3; abundance: .; v_gene: TRBV18; CDR3aa: CASSPPGDGLDTQYF; CDR3nt: TGTGCCAGCTCACCACCAGGGGACGGATTAGATACGCAGTATTTT
d_gene: TRBD1; j_gene: TRBJ2-7; abundance: .; v_gene: TRBV5-1; CDR3aa: CASSMGQVYEQYF; CDR3nt: TGCGCCAGCAGCATGGGACAGGTCTACGAGCAGTACTTC
d_gene: .; j_gene: TRBJ2-5; abundance: once; v_gene: TRBV11-2; CDR3aa: CASSGSQETQYF; CDR3nt: TGTGCCAGCTCCGGAAGCCAAGAGACCCAGTACTTC
d_gene: TRBD1; j_gene: TRBJ1-4; abundance: .; v_gene: TRBV28; CDR3aa: CATTWTGKLFF; CDR3nt: TGTGCCACCACCTGGACAGGAAAACTGTTTTTT
d_gene: .; j_gene: TRBJ2-5; abundance: .; v_gene: TRBV20-1; CDR3aa: CSARLETQYF; CDR3nt: TGCAGTGCTAGATTGGAGACCCAGTACTTC
d_gene: .; j_gene: TRBJ1-5; abundance: .; v_gene: TRBV18; CDR3aa: CASSRGLVNNQPQHF; CDR3nt: TGTGCCAGCTCACGGGGGCTTGTGAACAATCAGCCCCAGCATTTT
d_gene: TRBD1; j_gene: TRBJ1-1; abundance: .; v_gene: TRBV4-3; CDR3aa: CASSQDGTGGLEAFF; CDR3nt: TGCGCCAGCAGCCAAGATGGTACAGGGGGGCTTGAAGCTTTCTTT
d_gene: TRBD1; j_gene: TRBJ2-5; abundance: .; v_gene: TRBV11-2; CDR3aa: CASSSGTGVRETQYF; CDR3nt: TGTGCCAGCAGCTCCGGAACAGGGGTCCGAGAGACCCAGTACTTC
d_gene: .; j_gene: TRBJ1-6; abundance: .; v_gene: TRBV5-3; CDR3aa: CARSFSPNPGQLDDNSPLHF; CDR3nt: TGTGCCAGAAGCTTTTCCCCGAATCCTGGGCAGCTGGACGATAATTCACCCCTCCACTTT
d_gene: TRBD2; j_gene: TRBJ2-5; abundance: few; v_gene: TRBV9; CDR3aa: CASSVGSGGAGETQYF; CDR3nt: TGTGCCAGCAGCGTAGGGAGCGGGGGGGCCGGTGAGACCCAGTACTTC
d_gene: .; j_gene: TRBJ2-1; abundance: few; v_gene: TRBV27; CDR3aa: CASSLTVSSYNEQFF; CDR3nt: TGTGCCAGCAGCCTGACGGTGAGCTCCTACAATGAGCAGTTCTTC
d_gene: .; j_gene: TRBJ2-1; abundance: .; v_gene: TRBV10-3; CDR3aa: CAISESVRLAVGNEQFF; CDR3nt: TGTGCCATCAGTGAGTCGGTTAGGCTAGCAGTGGGGAATGAGCAGTTCTTC
d_gene: .; j_gene: TRBJ1-2; abundance: .; v_gene: TRBV6-5; CDR3aa: CASSYSSGVGGYTF; CDR3nt: TGTGCCAGCAGTTACTCGTCAGGGGTTGGTGGCTACACCTTC
d_gene: .; j_gene: TRBJ2-5; abundance: .; v_gene: TRBV7-8; CDR3aa: CASSLAEAAETQYF; CDR3nt: TGTGCCAGCAGCTTAGCAGAGGCGGCGGAGACCCAGTACTTC
d_gene: .; j_gene: TRBJ2-3; abundance: .; v_gene: TRBV3-1/TRBV3-2; CDR3aa: CASSQVVVTDTQYF; CDR3nt: TGTGCCAGCAGCCAAGTTGTGGTCACAGATACGCAGTATTTT
d_gene: .; j_gene: TRBJ1-3; abundance: .; v_gene: TRBV30; CDR3aa: CAWSGILEGNTIYF; CDR3nt: TGTGCCTGGAGTGGAATACTGGAAGGGAACACCATATATTTT
d_gene: .; j_gene: TRBJ1-1; abundance: once; v_gene: TRBV4-2; CDR3aa: CATSTQGSLDTEAFF; CDR3nt: TGTGCCACGAGTACCCAGGGGTCCCTGGATACTGAAGCTTTCTTT
d_gene: .; j_gene: TRBJ2-3; abundance: few; v_gene: TRBV14; CDR3aa: CASSQAVPVPQYF; CDR3nt: TGTGCCAGCAGCCAAGCGGTACCAGTTCCGCAGTATTTT
d_gene: TRBD1; j_gene: TRBJ2-5; abundance: .; v_gene: TRBV3-1/TRBV3-2; CDR3aa: CAITGVGEETQYF; CDR3nt: TGTGCCATCACAGGGGTTGGAGAAGAGACCCAGTACTTC
d_gene: TRBD2; j_gene: TRBJ2-2; abundance: many; v_gene: TRBV11-3; CDR3aa: CASSLPRGANTGELFF; CDR3nt: TGTGCCAGCAGCCTGCCGCGGGGGGCGAACACCGGGGAGCTGTTTTTT
d_gene: .; j_gene: TRBJ1-1; abundance: .; v_gene: TRBV12-3/TRBV12-4; CDR3aa: CASSFLNTEAFF; CDR3nt: TGTGCCAGCAGTTTCCTGAACACTGAAGCTTTCTTT
d_gene: .; j_gene: TRBJ1-4; abundance: .; v_gene: TRBV3-1/TRBV3-2; CDR3aa: CASSQDRARDMTNEKLFF; CDR3nt: TGTGCCAGCAGCCAAGATAGGGCCCGGGACATGACAAATGAAAAACTGTTTTTT
d_gene: .; j_gene: TRBJ2-2; abundance: .; v_gene: TRBV4-1; CDR3aa: CASSPRGGNTGELFF; CDR3nt: TGCGCCAGCAGCCCCCGTGGGGGGAACACCGGGGAGCTGTTTTTT
d_gene: TRBD1; j_gene: TRBJ1-1; abundance: .; v_gene: TRBV19; CDR3aa: CASSISGGRGRGGTEAFF; CDR3nt: TGTGCCAGTAGTATAAGTGGGGGCAGGGGGCGCGGAGGCACTGAAGCTTTCTTT
d_gene: .; j_gene: TRBJ1-3; abundance: .; v_gene: TRBV4-3; CDR3aa: CASSLRQASGNTIYF; CDR3nt: TGCGCCAGCAGCCTGAGACAGGCCTCTGGAAACACCATATATTTT
d_gene: TRBD2; j_gene: TRBJ2-1; abundance: .; v_gene: TRBV10-3; CDR3aa: CAITSGTSGTYNEQFF; CDR3nt: TGTGCCATCACCTCCGGGACTAGCGGTACGTACAATGAGCAGTTCTTC